In this sample, the clone carrying this TCR beta chain turned up a few times. The data were obtained in a study of blood T cells in healthy people across ages. Germline V lookup: CDR1 SGHTA, CDR2 FQGNSA. The CDR3 spans 15 residues. J was trimmed by 6 bases and V by 1 base; bases with no gene match: 5. With a J-beta primer mix and a sample-barcoded 5' primer, a second PCR ran roughly 6 to 11 cycles. One entry per CDR3 protein results from TCRdb running MiXCR on the 5' RACE reads. In the table there are 1.5 million to 2 million distinct CDR3 sequences, about two fifths of which are singletons. Every participating donor contributed about 10 milliliters of peripheral blood through a draw.

This sequence originates from a human donor in good health. This rearrangement joins TRBV7-2 to TRBJ1-2, with TRBD1 identical over 10 bases. The sample taken for sequencing was blood. CDR3 in DNA: TGTGCCAGCAGCTTAGACTCCGGGACAGGGGATGGCTACACCTTC. Its translation is CASSLDSGTGDGYTF.